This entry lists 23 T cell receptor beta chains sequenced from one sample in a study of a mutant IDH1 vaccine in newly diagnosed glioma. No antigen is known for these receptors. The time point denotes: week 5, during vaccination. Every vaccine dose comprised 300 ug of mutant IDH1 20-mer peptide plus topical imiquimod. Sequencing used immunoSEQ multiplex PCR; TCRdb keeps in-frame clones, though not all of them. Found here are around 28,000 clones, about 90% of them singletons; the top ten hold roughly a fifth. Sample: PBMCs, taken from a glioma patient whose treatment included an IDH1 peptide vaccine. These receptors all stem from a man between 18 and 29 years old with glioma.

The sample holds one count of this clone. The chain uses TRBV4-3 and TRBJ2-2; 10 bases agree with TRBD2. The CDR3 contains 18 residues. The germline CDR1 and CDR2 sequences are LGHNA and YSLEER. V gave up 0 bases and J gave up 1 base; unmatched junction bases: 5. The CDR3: CASSQDRTSGLNTGELFF. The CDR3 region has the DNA TGCGCCAGCAGCCAAGATAGGACTAGCGGATTGAACACCGGGGAGCTGTTTTTT.

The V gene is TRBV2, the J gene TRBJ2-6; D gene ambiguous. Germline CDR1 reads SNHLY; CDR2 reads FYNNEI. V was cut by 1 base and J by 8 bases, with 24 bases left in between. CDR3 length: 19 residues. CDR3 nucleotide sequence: TGTGCCAGCAGTGAAGGAAGGAGCGATGGCTCAACGGGCCCCAACGTCCTGACTTTC. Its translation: CASSEGRSDGSTGPNVLTF.

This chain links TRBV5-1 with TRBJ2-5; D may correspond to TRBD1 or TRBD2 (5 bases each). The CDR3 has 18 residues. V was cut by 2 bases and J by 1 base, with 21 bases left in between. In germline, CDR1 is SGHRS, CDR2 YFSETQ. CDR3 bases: TGCGCCAGCAGCTTTGAGGGGATCATCCTTAAATCCCAAGAGACCCAGTACTTC. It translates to CASSFEGIILKSQETQYF.

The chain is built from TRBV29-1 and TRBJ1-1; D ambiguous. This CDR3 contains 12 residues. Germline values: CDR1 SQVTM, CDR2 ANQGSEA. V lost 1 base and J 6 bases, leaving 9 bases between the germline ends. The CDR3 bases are TGCAGCGTTGAAGTTGGGCTACCTGAAGCTTTCTTT. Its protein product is CSVEVGLPEAFF.

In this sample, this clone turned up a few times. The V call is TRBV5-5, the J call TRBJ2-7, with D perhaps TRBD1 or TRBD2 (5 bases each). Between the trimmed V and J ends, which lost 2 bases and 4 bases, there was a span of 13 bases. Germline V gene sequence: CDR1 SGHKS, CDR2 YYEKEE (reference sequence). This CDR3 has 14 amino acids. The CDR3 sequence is CASSFREGEYEQYF. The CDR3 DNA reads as TGTGCCAGCAGCTTCCGGGAAGGGGAGTACGAGCAGTACTTC.

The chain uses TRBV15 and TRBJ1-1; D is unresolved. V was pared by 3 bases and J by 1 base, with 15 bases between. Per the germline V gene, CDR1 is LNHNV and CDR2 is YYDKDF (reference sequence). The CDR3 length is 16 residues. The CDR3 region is CATSRSPTTRNTEAFF. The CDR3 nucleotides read TGTGCCACCAGCAGGTCTCCTACTACCAGGAACACTGAAGCTTTCTTT.

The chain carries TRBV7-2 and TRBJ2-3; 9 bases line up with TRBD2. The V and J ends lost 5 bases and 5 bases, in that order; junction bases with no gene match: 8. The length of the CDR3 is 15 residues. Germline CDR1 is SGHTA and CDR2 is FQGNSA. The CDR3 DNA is TGTGCCAGCAGCAAAGCGGGGGGTCGTGGAGATACGCAGTATTTT. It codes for CASSKAGGRGDTQYF.

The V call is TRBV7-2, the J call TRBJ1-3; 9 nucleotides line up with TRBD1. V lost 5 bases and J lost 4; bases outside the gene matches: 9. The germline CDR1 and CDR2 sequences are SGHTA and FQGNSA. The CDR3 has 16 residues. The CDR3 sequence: CASSQQQGATGNTIYF. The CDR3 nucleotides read TGTGCCAGCAGCCAACAACAGGGGGCGACGGGAAACACCATATATTTT. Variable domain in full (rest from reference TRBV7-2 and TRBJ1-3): GAGVSQSPSNKVTEKGKDVELRCDPISGHTALYWYRQSLGQGLEFLIYFQGNSAPDKSGLPSDRFSAERTGGSVSTLTIQRTQQEDSAVYLCASSQQQGATGNTIYFGEGSWLTVV.

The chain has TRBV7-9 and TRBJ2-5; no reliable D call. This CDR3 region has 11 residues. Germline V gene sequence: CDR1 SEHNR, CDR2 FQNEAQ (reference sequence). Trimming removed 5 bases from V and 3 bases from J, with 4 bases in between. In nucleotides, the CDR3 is TGTGCCAGCAGCGTCGAAGAGACCCAGTACTTC. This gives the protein CASSVEETQYF.

The DNA for the CDR3 is TGTGCCAGCACAGCCCGTAGTCTCTTAAACTATGGCTACACCTTC. As protein: CASTARSLLNYGYTF. The rearrangement links TRBV6-5 to TRBJ1-2; no firm D call. This CDR3 has 15 residues. Trimming pared 7 bases from V and 2 bases from J, leaving 17 bases between. CDR1 is MNHEY, CDR2 SVGAGI, per germline.

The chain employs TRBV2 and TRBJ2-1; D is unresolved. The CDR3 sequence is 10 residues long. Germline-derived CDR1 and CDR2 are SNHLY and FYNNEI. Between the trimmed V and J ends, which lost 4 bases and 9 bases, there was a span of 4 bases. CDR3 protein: CASSGGEQFF. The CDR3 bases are TGTGCCAGCAGTGGGGGTGAGCAGTTCTTC.

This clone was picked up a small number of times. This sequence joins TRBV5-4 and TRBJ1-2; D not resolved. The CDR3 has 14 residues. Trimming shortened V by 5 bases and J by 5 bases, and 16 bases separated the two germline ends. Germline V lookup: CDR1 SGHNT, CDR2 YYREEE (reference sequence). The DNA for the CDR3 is TGTGCCAGCAGTAACCGCGAGACTCCTTATGGCTACACCTTC. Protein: CASSNRETPYGYTF. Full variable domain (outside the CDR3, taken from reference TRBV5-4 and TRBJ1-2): ETGVTQSPTHLIKTRGQQVTLRCSSQSGHNTVSWYQQALGQGPQFIFQYYREEENGRGNFPPRFSGLQFPNYSSELNVNALELDDSALYLCASSNRETPYGYTFGSGTRLTVV.

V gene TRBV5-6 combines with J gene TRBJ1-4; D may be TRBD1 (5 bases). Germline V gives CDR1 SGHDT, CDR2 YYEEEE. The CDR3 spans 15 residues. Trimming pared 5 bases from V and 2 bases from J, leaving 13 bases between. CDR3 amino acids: CASRLGPGTNEKLFF. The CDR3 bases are TGTGCCAGCAGATTAGGGCCAGGGACTAATGAAAAACTGTTTTTT.

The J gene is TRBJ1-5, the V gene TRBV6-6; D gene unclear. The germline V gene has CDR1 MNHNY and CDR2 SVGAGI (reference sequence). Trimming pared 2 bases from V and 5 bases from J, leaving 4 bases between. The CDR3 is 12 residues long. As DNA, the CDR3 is TGTGCCAGCAGTTACAGGGATCAGCCCCAGCATTTT. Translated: CASSYRDQPQHF.

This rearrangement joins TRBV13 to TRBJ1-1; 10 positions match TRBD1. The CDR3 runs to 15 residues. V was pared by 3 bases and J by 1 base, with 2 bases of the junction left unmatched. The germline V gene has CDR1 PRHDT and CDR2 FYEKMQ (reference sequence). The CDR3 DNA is TGTGCCAGCAGCTTGGACAGGGGGAAGAACACTGAAGCTTTCTTT. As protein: CASSLDRGKNTEAFF.

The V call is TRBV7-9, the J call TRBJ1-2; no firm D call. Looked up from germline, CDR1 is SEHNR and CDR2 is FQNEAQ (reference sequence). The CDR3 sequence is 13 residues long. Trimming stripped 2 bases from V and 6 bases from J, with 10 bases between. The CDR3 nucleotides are TGTGCCAGCAGCTTAATGGAATTTGATGGCTACACCTTC. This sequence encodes CASSLMEFDGYTF.

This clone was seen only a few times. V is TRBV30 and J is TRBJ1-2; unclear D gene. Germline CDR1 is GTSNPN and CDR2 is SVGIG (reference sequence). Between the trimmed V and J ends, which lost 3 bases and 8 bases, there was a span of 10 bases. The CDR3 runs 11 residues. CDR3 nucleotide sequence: TGTGCCTGGAGACTTGGATCCGGCTACACCTTC. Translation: CAWRLGSGYTF.

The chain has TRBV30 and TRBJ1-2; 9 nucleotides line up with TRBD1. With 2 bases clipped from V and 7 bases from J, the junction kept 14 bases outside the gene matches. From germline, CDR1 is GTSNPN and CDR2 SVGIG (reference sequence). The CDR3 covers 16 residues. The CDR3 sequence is CAWSPLGQGKVSGYTF. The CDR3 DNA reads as TGTGCCTGGAGTCCCCTAGGACAGGGGAAAGTCTCTGGCTACACCTTC. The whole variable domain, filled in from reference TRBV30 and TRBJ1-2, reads SQTIHQWPATLVQPVGSPLSLECTVEGTSNPNLYWYRQAAGRGLQLLFYSVGIGQISSEVPQNLSASRPQDRQFILSSKKLLLSDSGFYLCAWSPLGQGKVSGYTFGSGTRLTVV.

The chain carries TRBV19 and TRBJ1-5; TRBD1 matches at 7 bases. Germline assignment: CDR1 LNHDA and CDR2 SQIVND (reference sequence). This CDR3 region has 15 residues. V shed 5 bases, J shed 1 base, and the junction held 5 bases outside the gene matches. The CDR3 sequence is CASSPGTASNQPQHF. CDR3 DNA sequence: TGTGCCAGTAGTCCGGGGACAGCCAGCAATCAGCCCCAGCATTTT.

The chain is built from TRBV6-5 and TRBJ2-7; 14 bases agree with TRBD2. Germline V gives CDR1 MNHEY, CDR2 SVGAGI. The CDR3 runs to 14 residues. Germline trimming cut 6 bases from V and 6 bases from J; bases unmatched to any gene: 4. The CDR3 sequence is CASRPTSGRVEQYF. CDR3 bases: TGTGCCAGCAGGCCGACTAGCGGGAGGGTCGAGCAGTACTTC.

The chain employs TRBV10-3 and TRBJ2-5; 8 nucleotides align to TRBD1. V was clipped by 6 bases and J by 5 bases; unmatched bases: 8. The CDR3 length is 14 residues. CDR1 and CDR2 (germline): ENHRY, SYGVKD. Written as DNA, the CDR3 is TGTGCCATCAGAGGGGGCAGGGGGCTTGAGACCCAGTACTTC. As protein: CAIRGGRGLETQYF.

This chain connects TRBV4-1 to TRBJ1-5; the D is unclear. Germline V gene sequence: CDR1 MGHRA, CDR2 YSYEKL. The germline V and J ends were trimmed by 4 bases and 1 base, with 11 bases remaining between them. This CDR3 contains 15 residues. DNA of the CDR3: TGCGCCAGCAGCCCGTACAGAGCCAGCAATCAGCCCCAGCATTTT. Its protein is CASSPYRASNQPQHF.

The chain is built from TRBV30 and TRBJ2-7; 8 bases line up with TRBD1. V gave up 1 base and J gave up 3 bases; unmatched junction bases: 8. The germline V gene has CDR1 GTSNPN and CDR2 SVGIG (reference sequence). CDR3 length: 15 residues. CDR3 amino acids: CAWSANRGWDYEQYF. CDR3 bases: TGTGCCTGGAGTGCCAACAGGGGGTGGGACTACGAGCAGTACTTC.